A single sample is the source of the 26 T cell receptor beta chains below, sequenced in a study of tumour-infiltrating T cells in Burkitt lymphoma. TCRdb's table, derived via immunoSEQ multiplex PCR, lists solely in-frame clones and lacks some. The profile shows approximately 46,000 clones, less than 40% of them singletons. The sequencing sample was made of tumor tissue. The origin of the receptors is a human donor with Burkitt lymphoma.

The CDR3 nucleotides read TGTGCCAGCAGCGTAGGGCTAGCGGGGAGCCAAGAGACCCAGTACTTC. Protein sequence: CASSVGLAGSQETQYF. V and J are TRBV9 and TRBJ2-5; 9 bases are shared with TRBD2. CDR3 length: 16 residues. CDR1 and CDR2 from the germline V gene are SGDLS and YYNGEE. J lost 1 base, V lost 0 bases, and 4 bases had no gene match.

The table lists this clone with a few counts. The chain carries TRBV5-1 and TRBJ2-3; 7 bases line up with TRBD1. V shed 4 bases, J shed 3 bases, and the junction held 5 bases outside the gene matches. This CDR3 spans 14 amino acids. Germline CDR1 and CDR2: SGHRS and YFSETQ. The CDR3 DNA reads TGCGCCAGCAGCATGGACAGGACGACAGATACGCAGTATTTT. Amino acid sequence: CASSMDRTTDTQYF.

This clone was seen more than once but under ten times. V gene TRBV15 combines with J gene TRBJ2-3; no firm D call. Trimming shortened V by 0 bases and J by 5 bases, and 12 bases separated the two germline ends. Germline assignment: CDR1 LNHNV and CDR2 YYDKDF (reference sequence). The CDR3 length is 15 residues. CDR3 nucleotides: TGTGCCACCAGCAGAGATCGTGGGGTTGGAGATACGCAGTATTTT. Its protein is CATSRDRGVGDTQYF.

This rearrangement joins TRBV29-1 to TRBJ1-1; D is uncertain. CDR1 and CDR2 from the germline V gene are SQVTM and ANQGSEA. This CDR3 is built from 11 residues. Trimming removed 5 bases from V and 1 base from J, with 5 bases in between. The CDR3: CSVFGNTEAFF. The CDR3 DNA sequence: TGCAGCGTTTTCGGGAACACTGAAGCTTTCTTT.

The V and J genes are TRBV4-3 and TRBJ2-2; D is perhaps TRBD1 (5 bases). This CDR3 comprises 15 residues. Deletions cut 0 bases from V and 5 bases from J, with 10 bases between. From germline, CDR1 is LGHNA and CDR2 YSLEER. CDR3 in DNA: TGCGCCAGCAGCCAAGAAGGCAGGGTTACCGGGGAGCTGTTTTTT. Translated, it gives CASSQEGRVTGELFF.

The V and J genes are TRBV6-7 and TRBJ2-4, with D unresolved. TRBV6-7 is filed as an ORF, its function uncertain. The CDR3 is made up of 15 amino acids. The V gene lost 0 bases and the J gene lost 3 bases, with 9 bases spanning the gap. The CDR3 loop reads CASSYSSSHKNIQYF. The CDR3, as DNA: TGTGCCAGCAGTTACTCGAGCAGCCACAAAAACATTCAGTACTTC.

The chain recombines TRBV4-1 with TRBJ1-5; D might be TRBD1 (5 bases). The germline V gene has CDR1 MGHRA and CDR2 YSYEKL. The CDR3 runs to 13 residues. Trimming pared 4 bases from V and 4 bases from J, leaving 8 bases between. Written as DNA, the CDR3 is TGCGCCAGCAGCCGTCAGGGTAATCAGCCCCAGCATTTT. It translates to CASSRQGNQPQHF.

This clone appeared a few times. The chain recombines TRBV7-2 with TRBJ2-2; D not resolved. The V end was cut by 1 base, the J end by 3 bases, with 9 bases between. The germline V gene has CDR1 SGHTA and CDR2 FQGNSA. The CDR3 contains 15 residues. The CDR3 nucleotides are TGTGCCAGCAGCTTAGGTAGTAGCTACACCGGGGAGCTGTTTTTT. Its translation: CASSLGSSYTGELFF. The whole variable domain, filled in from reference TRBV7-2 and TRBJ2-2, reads GAGVSQSPSNKVTEKGKDVELRCDPISGHTALYWYRQSLGQGLEFLIYFQGNSAPDKSGLPSDRFSAERTGGSVSTLTIQRTQQEDSAVYLCASSLGSSYTGELFFGEGSRLTVL.

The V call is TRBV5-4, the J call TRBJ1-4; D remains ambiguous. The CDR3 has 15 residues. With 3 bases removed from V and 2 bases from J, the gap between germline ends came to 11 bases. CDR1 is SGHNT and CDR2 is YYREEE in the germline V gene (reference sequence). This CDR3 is CASSYGPATNEKLFF. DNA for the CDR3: TGTGCCAGCAGCTACGGGCCAGCCACTAATGAAAAACTGTTTTTT.

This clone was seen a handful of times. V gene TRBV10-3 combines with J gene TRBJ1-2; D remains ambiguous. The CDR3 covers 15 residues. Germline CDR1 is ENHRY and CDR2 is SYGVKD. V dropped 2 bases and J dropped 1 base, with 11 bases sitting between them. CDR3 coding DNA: TGTGCCATCAGTGAGAGTACAGATAGTAACTATGGCTACACCTTC. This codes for CAISESTDSNYGYTF.

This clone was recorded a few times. CDR3 region: CASSPGFDTEAFF. The CDR3, as DNA: TGTGCCAGCAGCCCTGGGTTTGACACTGAAGCTTTCTTT. J is TRBJ1-1 and V is TRBV14; D not certain. The CDR3 runs to 13 residues. Between the trimmed V and J ends, which lost 4 bases and 3 bases, there was a span of 9 bases. The germline V gene has CDR1 SGHDN and CDR2 FVKESK.

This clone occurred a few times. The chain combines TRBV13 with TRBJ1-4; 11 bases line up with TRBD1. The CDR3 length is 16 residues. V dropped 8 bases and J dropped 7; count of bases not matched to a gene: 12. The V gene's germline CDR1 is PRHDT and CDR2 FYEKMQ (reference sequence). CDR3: CASSRGWGTGGEKLFF. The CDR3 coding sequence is TGTGCCAGCTCACGGGGCTGGGGGACAGGGGGTGAAAAACTGTTTTTT.

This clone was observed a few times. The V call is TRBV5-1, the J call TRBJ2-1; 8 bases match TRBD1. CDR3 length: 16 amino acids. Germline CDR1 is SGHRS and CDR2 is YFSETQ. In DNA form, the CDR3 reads TGCGCACCCGGTAGGCCCAGGGGGCTAACCTACAATGAGCAGTTCTTC. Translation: CAPGRPRGLTYNEQFF.

The CDR3 spells CASSNVQDLRNTEAFF. CDR3 DNA: TGTGCCAGCAGCAACGTTCAGGATCTGAGGAACACTGAAGCTTTCTTT. This chain uses TRBV21-1 with TRBJ1-1; the DNA was not compared with TRBD1, the D call given in the table. TRBV21-1 is tagged as a pseudogene. The CDR3 totals 16 residues.

CDR3 DNA sequence: TGTGCCAGCAGCTTAAGGGTAGGCGCGGACAAAAACATTCAGTACTTC. This gives the protein CASSLRVGADKNIQYF. V is TRBV7-8 and J is TRBJ2-4; D not resolved. V was cut by 2 bases and J by 3 bases, with 14 bases left in between. Germline V gives CDR1 SGHVS, CDR2 FQNEAQ. This CDR3 has 16 amino acids.

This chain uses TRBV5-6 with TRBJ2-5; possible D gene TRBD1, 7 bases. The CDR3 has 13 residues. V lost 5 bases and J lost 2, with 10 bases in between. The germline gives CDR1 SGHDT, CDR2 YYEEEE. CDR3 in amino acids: CASRTGRQETQYF. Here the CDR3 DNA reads TGTGCCAGCAGGACAGGGAGGCAAGAGACCCAGTACTTC.

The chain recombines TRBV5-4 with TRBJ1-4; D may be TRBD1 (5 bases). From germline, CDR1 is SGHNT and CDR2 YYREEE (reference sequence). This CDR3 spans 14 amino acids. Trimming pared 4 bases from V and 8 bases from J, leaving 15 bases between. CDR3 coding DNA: TGTGCCAGCAGCCCGGGGGGAAGGGGAGAAAAACTGTTTTTT. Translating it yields CASSPGGRGEKLFF.

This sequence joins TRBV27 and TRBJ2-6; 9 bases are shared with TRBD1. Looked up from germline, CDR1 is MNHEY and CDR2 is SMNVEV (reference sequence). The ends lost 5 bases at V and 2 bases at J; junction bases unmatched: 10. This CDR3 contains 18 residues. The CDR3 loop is CASSPPTGGRAGANVLTF. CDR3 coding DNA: TGTGCCAGCAGTCCTCCGACAGGGGGAAGGGCTGGGGCCAACGTCCTGACTTTC. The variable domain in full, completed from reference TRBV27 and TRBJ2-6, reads EAQVTQNPRYLITVTGKKLTVTCSQNMNHEYMSWYRQDPGLGLRQIYYSMNVEVTDKGDVPEGYKVSRKEKRNFPLILESPSPNQTSLYFCASSPPTGGRAGANVLTFGAGSRLTVL.

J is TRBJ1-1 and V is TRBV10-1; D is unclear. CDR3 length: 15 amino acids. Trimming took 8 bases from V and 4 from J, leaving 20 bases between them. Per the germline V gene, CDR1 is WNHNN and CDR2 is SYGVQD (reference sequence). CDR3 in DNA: TGCGCCAGCCTACTAGGAAATCGAGGTGGCACTGAAGCTTTCTTT. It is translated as CASLLGNRGGTEAFF.

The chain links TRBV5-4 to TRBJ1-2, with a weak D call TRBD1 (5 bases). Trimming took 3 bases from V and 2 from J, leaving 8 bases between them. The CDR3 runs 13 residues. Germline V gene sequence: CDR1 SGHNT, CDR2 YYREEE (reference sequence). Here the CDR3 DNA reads TGTGCCAGCAGCTGGGACCTCAACTATGGCTACACCTTC. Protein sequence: CASSWDLNYGYTF.

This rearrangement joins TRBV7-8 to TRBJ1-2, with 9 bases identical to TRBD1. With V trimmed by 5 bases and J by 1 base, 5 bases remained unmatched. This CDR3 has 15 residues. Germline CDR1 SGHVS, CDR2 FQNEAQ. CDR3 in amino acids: CASSARTGDNYGYTF. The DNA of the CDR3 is TGTGCCAGCAGCGCCCGGACAGGGGATAACTATGGCTACACCTTC.

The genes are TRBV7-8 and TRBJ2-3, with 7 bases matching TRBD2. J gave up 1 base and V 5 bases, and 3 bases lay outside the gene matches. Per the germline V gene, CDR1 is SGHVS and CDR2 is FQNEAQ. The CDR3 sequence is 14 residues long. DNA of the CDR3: TGTGCCAGCAGCGTAACTAGCGGCACAGATACGCAGTATTTT. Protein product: CASSVTSGTDTQYF.

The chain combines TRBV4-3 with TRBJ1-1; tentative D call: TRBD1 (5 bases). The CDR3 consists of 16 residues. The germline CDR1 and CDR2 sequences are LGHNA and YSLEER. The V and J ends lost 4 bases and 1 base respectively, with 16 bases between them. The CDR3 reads CASSPARDYSNTEAFF. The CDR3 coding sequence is TGCGCCAGCAGCCCAGCAAGGGACTACTCGAACACTGAAGCTTTCTTT.

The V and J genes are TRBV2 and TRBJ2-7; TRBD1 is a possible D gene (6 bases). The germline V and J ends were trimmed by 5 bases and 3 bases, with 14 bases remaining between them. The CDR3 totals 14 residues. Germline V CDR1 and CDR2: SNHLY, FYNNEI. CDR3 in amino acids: CASSRTGMGYEQYF. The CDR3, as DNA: TGTGCCAGCAGTCGAACAGGGATGGGCTACGAGCAGTACTTC.

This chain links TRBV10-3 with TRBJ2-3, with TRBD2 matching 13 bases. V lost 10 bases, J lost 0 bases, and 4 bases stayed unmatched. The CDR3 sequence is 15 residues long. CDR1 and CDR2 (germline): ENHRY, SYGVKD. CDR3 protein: CATGTSGTSTDTQYF. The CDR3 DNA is TGTGCCACCGGGACTAGCGGGACTAGCACAGATACGCAGTATTTT.

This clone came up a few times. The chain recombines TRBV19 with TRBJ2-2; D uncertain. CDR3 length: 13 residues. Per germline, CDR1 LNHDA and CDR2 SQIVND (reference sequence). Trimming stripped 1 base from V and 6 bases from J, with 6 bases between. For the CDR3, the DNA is TGTGCCAGTAGTATAGCCCGAGCCGGGGAGCTGTTTTTT. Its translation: CASSIARAGELFF.